The 21 T cell receptor delta chains presented below share a single source sample, sequenced in a study of γδ T cells in repeated Plasmodium falciparum infection. Vgamma9/Vdelta2+ and Vdelta2-negative gammadelta T cells were flow-sorted from PBMC for bulk sequencing. With CATT, TCRdb re-called clones from the multiplex PCR reads. The sample records roughly 48,000 delta-chain clones, approximately 1.5% being singletons. Sequencing was carried out using gamma-delta T cells from blood. These receptors all come from a pool of human donors (malaria-infected and uninfected, not separated).

This clone was seen many times. A far more abundant clone sits one base away, making this likely a read error. The sample carries other DNA sequences with the same CDR3. The V and J genes are TRDV2 and TRDJ1; 8 bases match TRDD3. Matching the DNA to germline supplied the J gene, which TCRdb does not give. This CDR3 has 18 amino acids. V shed 1 base, J shed 8 bases, and the junction held 20 bases outside the gene matches. Germline assignment: CDR1 GEAIGNYY and CDR2 EKD. The CDR3 DNA reads TGTGCCTGTGACACTCTCCTACGTGAGTCACTGGGGGTCGACAAACTCATCTTT. Encoded protein: CACDTLLRESLGVDKLIF.

This clone has only a few counts. A far larger clone is a single base away, which makes a read error likely. Other DNA sequences in the sample encode the same CDR3. The V call is TRDV1, the J call TRDJ1; 8 bases map to TRDD3. The CDR3 length is 16 residues. Germline assignment: CDR1 TSWWSYY and CDR2 QGS. Trimming at V came to 0 bases and at J to 8 bases, leaving 11 bases not matched to a gene. The CDR3 bases are TGTGCTCTTGGGGAACTGGCCGGTCTACTGGGGGCCAAACTCATCTTT. Translation gives CALGELAGLLGAKLIF.

Details on this clone: Relative to the germline gene, one junction end is altered; a read error may explain this. The chain has TRDV1 and TRDJ1; 7 bases line up with TRDD3. The J gene, left out of TCRdb, was set here by checking the DNA against germline. This CDR3 has 20 residues. Germline V CDR1 and CDR2: TSWWSYY, QGS. CDR3 in DNA: TGCTCTGGGGAACGGGGCTTCGCCTCGACCTGGGGGCCCCCCACCGATAAACTCATCTTT. It is translated as CSGERGFASTWGPPTDKLIF.

This clone was seen a handful of times. The protein held in TCRdb is that of a much larger clone and does not match this DNA's translation at residue 8, likely because of a read error; the protein shown is translated from the DNA. The chain uses TRDV1 and TRDJ2, with TRDD3 as a possible D gene (5 bases). Germline CDR1 is TSWWSYY and CDR2 is QGS. The germline V and J ends were trimmed by 2 bases and 6 bases, with 25 bases remaining between them. The CDR3 runs to 19 residues. CDR3 sequence: CALGEVATATGVGAAQLFF. In DNA form, the CDR3 reads TGTGCTCTTGGGGAAGTGGCTACCGCGACTGGCGTTGGGGCAGCACAACTCTTCTTT.

This clone was detected many times. Translating this DNA gives a protein that differs at residue 14 from the TCRdb one, which belongs to a much larger clone; a read error is likely, and the protein shown is this translation. Different DNA sequences within this sample yield the same CDR3. The V gene is TRDV2, but the J gene lacks a call. The CDR3 has 16 amino acids. Per germline, CDR1 GEAIGNYY and CDR2 EKD. CDR3 sequence: CACDTEEEEGTDKPIF. CDR3 coding DNA: TGTGCCTGTGACACCGAGGAAGAAGAGGGCACCGATAAACCCATCTTT.

This clone appeared a few times. Given a far larger clone just one base away, this is likely a sequencing read error. This sample also contains other DNA sequences that code for the same CDR3. The V call is TRDV1, the J call TRDJ1; 9 bases agree with TRDD3. V trimming: 5 bases; J trimming: 0 bases; junction bases outside the gene matches: 31. Germline-derived CDR1 and CDR2 are TSWWSYY and QGS. The CDR3 loop spans 24 amino acids. In DNA form, the CDR3 reads TGTGCTCTTGGGCTAAGCTGGCCTTCCCCGTTCGACTTACTGGGGGACCCGTACACCGATAAACTCATCTTT. It translates to CALGLSWPSPFDLLGDPYTDKLIF.

About this clone: A read error is the likely source, as a far larger clone sits one nucleotide away. At the DNA level, this CDR3 is encoded by other sequences in the same sample as well. TRDV2 is the V gene, and the J gene was not called; the table names TRDD3, a call not compared with the DNA. Germline CDR1 is GEAIGNYY and CDR2 is EKD. There are 17 residues in the CDR3. CDR3 coding DNA: TGTGCCTGTGATCGGTACTGGGGGATCTATAGTGCCGATAAACTTATCTTT. Its translation: CACDRYWGIYSADKLIF.

This clone was counted at least ten times. At residue 13, the TCRdb amino acid sequence and the translated nucleotide sequence differ, so the protein here is the DNA translation. The chain is built from TRDV1 and TRDJ1; D perhaps matches TRDD2 (7 bases). Per the germline V gene, CDR1 is TSWWSYY and CDR2 is QGS. The CDR3 is made up of 24 amino acids. The germline V and J ends were trimmed by 3 bases and 0 bases, with 38 bases remaining between them. The CDR3 reads CALGEPFTFLNWVIYPRYTDKLIF. CDR3 nucleotide sequence: TGTGCTCTTGGGGAGCCTTTTACCTTCCTCAACTGGGTGATATATCCTAGGTACACCGATAAACTCATCTTT.

For this clone: Translating this DNA gives a protein that differs at residue 16 from the TCRdb one, which belongs to a much larger clone; a read error is likely, and the protein shown is this translation. The rearrangement joins TRDV1 to TRDJ1; 9 nucleotides agree with TRDD3. No J gene was available from TCRdb, and it was assigned here by a germline match of the DNA. CDR3 length equals 21 residues. Looked up from germline, CDR1 is TSWWSYY and CDR2 is QGS. The V gene end was trimmed by 1 base and the J gene end by 3 bases; junction bases not matched to a gene: 21. In DNA, the CDR3 is TGTGCTCTTGGGGAACAGAGAATCCTGAGGTGGGGGATATTGGTGGCCGATAAACTCATCTTT. It translates to CALGEQRILRWGILVADKLIF.

This clone was detected only a few times. A far larger clone is only one base removed, so a read error is likely. The sample carries other DNA sequences with the same CDR3. This chain joins TRDV1 and TRDJ1; TRDD3 agrees at 12 bases. TCRdb leaves out the J gene; it was filled in here by matching the DNA to germline. The CDR3 is 17 residues long. V shed 3 bases, J shed 7 bases, and the junction held 12 bases outside the gene matches. CDR1 TSWWSYY and CDR2 QGS come from the germline V gene. The CDR3 nucleotides read TGTGCTCTTGGGGAGCGGGGCGTACTGGGGGATACCCGTAAACTCATCTTT. Amino acid sequence: CALGERGVLGDTRKLIF.

This clone was counted ten times or more. Being one base from a much bigger clone, this may be a read error. The sample contains more than one DNA sequence encoding this CDR3. The chain carries TRDV1 and TRDJ1, with TRDD3 matching over 12 bases. The CDR3 is 24 amino acids. Germline V gene lookup returns CDR1 TSWWSYY and CDR2 QGS. CDR3 sequence: CALGEPTFFCPNWGIPCYTDKLIF. CDR3 in DNA: TGTGCTCTTGGGGAACCCACCTTTTTCTGTCCTAACTGGGGGATACCCTGCTACACCGATAAGCTCATCTTT.

This clone was found many times. The V gene is TRDV2, the J gene TRDJ2, with D tentatively TRDD1 or TRDD3 (5 bases each). CDR1 GEAIGNYY and CDR2 EKD come from the germline V gene. The CDR3 runs to 18 residues. V lost 2 bases, J lost 9 bases, and 27 bases lay in between. Here the CDR3 DNA reads TGTGCCTGTGACATTATAAATGCTGGGTCCCCCCCAAATACACAACTCTTCTTT. As protein: CACDIINAGSPPNTQLFF.

This clone was detected only a few times. TCRdb lists the protein of a much larger clone for this DNA, which differs at residue 11, so this is likely a read error; the protein given here is translated from the DNA itself. The J gene has no call, while the V gene is TRDV1. Germline CDR1 TSWWSYY, CDR2 QGS. This CDR3 has 12 amino acids. The CDR3 reads CALGGWTDKLTF. CDR3 DNA: TGTGCTCTTGGGGGGTGGACCGATAAACTCACCTTT.

This clone was counted a few times. Since a much larger clone is just one base distant, this may be a read error. The chain couples TRDV1 to TRDJ1; 8 nucleotides align to TRDD3. As TCRdb names no J gene, one was assigned here on the basis of a DNA match to germline. In germline, CDR1 is TSWWSYY, CDR2 QGS. This CDR3 has 20 residues. The CDR3 region has the DNA TGTGCCCTTGGGGAACCATGTCAGGAGGGGGATATAGAATCGACCGATAAACTCATCTTT. Protein: CALGEPCQEGDIESTDKLIF.

This clone was seen only a few times. A far larger clone differs by one base, so this is likely a read error. Other nucleotide sequences from this sample produce the same CDR3. This rearrangement joins TRDV1 to TRDJ1; 8 positions agree with TRDD3. No J gene was available from TCRdb, and it was assigned here by a germline match of the DNA. J lost 2 bases, V lost 1 base, and 15 bases had no gene match. The CDR3 loop spans 19 amino acids. CDR1 TSWWSYY and CDR2 QGS come from the germline V gene. CDR3 residues: CALGEHYVSGDIDTDKLIF. In DNA form, the CDR3 reads TGTGCTCTTGGGGAACACTACGTCTCGGGGGATATTGATACCGATAAACTCATCTTT.

This clone was detected only a few times. This likely traces to a read error, being one base from a far larger clone. Other DNA sequences of this sample code for an identical CDR3. The J gene has no call, while the V gene is TRDV1; the D segment call TRDD3 is taken from the table without a DNA check. CDR1 and CDR2 from the germline V gene are TSWWSYY and QGS. The CDR3 extends over 23 amino acids. The CDR3 protein is CALGELWPDWGIQVRTYTDKLIF. CDR3 in DNA: TGTGCTCTTGGGGAACTTTGGCCCGACTGGGGGATACAGGTCCGCACTTACACCGATAAACTCATCTTC.

This clone was detected only a few times. The TCRdb protein comes from a much larger clone and disagrees with this DNA's translation at residue 13, likely due to a read error; the protein given here is derived from the DNA. This chain joins TRDV1 and TRDJ1; TRDD3 matches at 12 bases. There are 17 residues in the CDR3. The junction had 14 bases not matched to a gene; V was cut back by 2 bases and J by 10 bases. CDR1 is TSWWSYY, CDR2 QGS, per germline. The CDR3 sequence is CALGEEGLLGDTRRLIF. The CDR3 coding sequence is TGTGCTCTTGGGGAAGAGGGTCTACTGGGGGATACCAGAAGACTCATCTTT.

Details on this clone: TCRdb shows a much larger clone's protein in place of this DNA's translation, and the two differ at residue 5, likely through a read error; the protein shown is translated from the DNA. The chain recombines TRDV1 with TRDJ1; D possibly corresponds to TRDD2 (7 bases). This CDR3 region has 24 residues. The ends were cut back, 3 bases at V and 0 bases at J, with 38 bases in the middle. Per germline, CDR1 TSWWSYY and CDR2 QGS. The CDR3 DNA is TGTGCTCTTGGGGACCTCGGTTTCTTACTTCCTAGACGATTCCTGGGGCGAAACACCGATAAACTCATCTTT. Translation: CALGDLGFLLPRRFLGRNTDKLIF.

This clone was observed a handful of times. This likely traces to a read error, being one base from a far larger clone. Other DNA sequences in this sample translate to the same CDR3. The V gene is TRDV1, the J gene TRDJ1; TRDD3 matches 10 bases. TCRdb lists no J gene, so it was determined here by aligning the DNA to germline. CDR1 is TSWWSYY and CDR2 is QGS in the germline V gene. This CDR3 has 21 residues. The CDR3 DNA is TGTGCCCTTGGGGTCTCCTTCTTCTTCCTACAAGGGGGATACGCGAACGATAAACTCATCTTT. The encoded protein is CALGVSFFFLQGGYANDKLIF.

The sample holds a few counts of this clone. A read error likely explains this, since a far larger clone differs by one base. Other DNA sequences in this specimen translate into the identical CDR3. The chain combines TRDV1 with TRDJ1, with D tentatively TRDD2 (5 bases). From germline, CDR1 is TSWWSYY and CDR2 QGS. CDR3 size: 17 residues. The CDR3 region is CALGESAYPTYTDKLIF. The CDR3 DNA reads as TGTGCTCTTGGGGAATCTGCCTACCCAACCTACACCGACAAACTCATCTTT.

CDR3 loop: CALGERWGIPSSWDTRQMFF. The CDR3 nucleotides read TGTGCTCTTGGGGAGAGGTGGGGGATACCGAGCTCCTGGGACACCCGACAGATGTTTTTC. The chain links TRDV1 to TRDJ3; 10 bases fit TRDD3. No J gene is reported in TCRdb; it was inferred here by comparing the DNA with germline. Per germline, CDR1 TSWWSYY and CDR2 QGS. This CDR3 contains 20 residues. The V gene end was trimmed by 3 bases and the J gene end by 0 bases; junction bases not matched to a gene: 8.